Sequencing of this TCR beta chain was carried out in a study of cytomegalovirus exposure and HLA in healthy donors. This clone has just one count. From germline, CDR1 is MNHEY and CDR2 SVGAGI. CDR3 length: 15 amino acids. With V trimmed by 6 bases and J by 9 bases, 8 bases remained unmatched. Use of 60 Vbeta and 13 Jbeta primers characterized the PCR. TCRdb keeps only in-frame clones here, not all; method: immunoSEQ multiplex PCR. There are approximately 190,000 clones in the sample; 84% occur only once, and roughly 2.6% lies in the top ten. This receptor was obtained from a woman aged 50 to 65 in good health and CMV-seropositive. Source material: PBMCs. V gene TRBV6-5 combines with J gene TRBJ2-1; TRBD2 aligns across 13 bases. In DNA form, the CDR3 reads TGTGCCAGCAGCCCACTAGCGGGGGGGCAGGGTGAGCAGTTCTTC. Residues: CASSPLAGGQGEQFF.